These T cell receptor beta chains were read from a single sample in a study of CD8 T cells in ankylosing spondylitis. TCRdb independently ran MiXCR on the 5' RACE reads; one entry per CDR3 protein. The sample has 230,000 or so distinct CDR3 sequences; under 20% are singletons. The sample was blood, either unsorted or a sorted T cell fraction (not recorded which). These receptors all come from a male donor with ankylosing spondylitis or in good health (not recorded which). CDR3s include the opening cysteine and the closing phenylalanine or tryptophan. D genes are given only for firm matches. Clone size is stated in some rows and not others, as once, few, many or a class when expanded.

CDR3: CASSQDTGSQETQYF; DNA: TGTGCCAGCAGCCAAGACACGGGAAGCCAAGAGACCCAGTACTTC; J: TRBJ2-5; D: .; size: .; V: TRBV4-2; length: 15
CDR3: CASSLWGLESQETQYF; DNA: TGTGCCAGCAGTTTATGGGGGTTGGAGTCCCAAGAGACCCAGTACTTC; J: TRBJ2-5; D: .; size: many; V: TRBV12-3/TRBV12-4; length: 16
CDR3: CASSQVNGVYEQYF; DNA: TGCGCCAGCAGCCAAGTAAACGGCGTCTACGAGCAGTACTTC; J: TRBJ2-7; D: .; size: .; V: TRBV4-3; length: 14
CDR3: CASSLAGGFTDTQYF; DNA: TGTGCCAGCAGCCTAGCGGGAGGGTTCACAGATACGCAGTATTTT; J: TRBJ2-3; D: TRBD2; size: .; V: TRBV11-2; length: 15
CDR3: CASTPAGGYNEQFF; DNA: TGTGCCAGCACCCCGGCGGGCGGTTACAATGAGCAGTTCTTC; J: TRBJ2-1; D: .; size: .; V: TRBV5-6; length: 14
CDR3: CATSDLVGTEAFF; DNA: TGTGCCACCAGTGATTTGGTGGGCACTGAAGCTTTCTTT; J: TRBJ1-1; D: .; size: few; V: TRBV24-1; length: 13
CDR3: CASSLVGQIEQYF; DNA: TGTGCCAGCAGCTTAGTAGGTCAGATCGAGCAGTACTTC; J: TRBJ2-7; D: .; size: .; V: TRBV7-9; length: 13
CDR3: CATSREGLAGLSLTGEQYF; DNA: TGTGCCACCAGCAGAGAGGGACTAGCGGGACTAAGCCTTACGGGGGAGCAGTACTTC; J: TRBJ2-7; D: TRBD2; size: .; V: TRBV15; length: 19
CDR3: CASKFTGDYEQYF; DNA: TGTGCCAGCAAATTTACCGGAGACTACGAGCAGTACTTC; J: TRBJ2-7; D: .; size: .; V: TRBV6-1; length: 13
CDR3: CASSLRLVRYEQYF; DNA: TGTGCCAGCAGTTTACGGCTAGTTAGGTACGAGCAGTACTTC; J: TRBJ2-7; D: .; size: many; V: TRBV12-3/TRBV12-4; length: 14
CDR3: CSARWGEETQYF; DNA: TGCAGTGCTCGTTGGGGGGAAGAGACCCAGTACTTC; J: TRBJ2-5; D: .; size: .; V: TRBV20-1; length: 12
CDR3: CASSGQVDSSGANVLTF; DNA: TGTGCCAGCTCTGGACAGGTCGATAGCTCTGGGGCCAACGTCCTGACTTTC; J: TRBJ2-6; D: TRBD1; size: many; V: TRBV18; length: 17
CDR3: CASSSNFQREPPDTQYF; DNA: TGTGCCAGCAGCAGTAACTTCCAGCGGGAGCCCCCAGATACGCAGTATTTT; J: TRBJ2-3; D: TRBD2; size: .; V: TRBV7-9; length: 17
CDR3: CASSFPSTSGSHGTDTQYF; DNA: TGTGCCAGCAGTTTCCCTTCGACTAGCGGGAGCCATGGCACAGATACGCAGTATTTT; J: TRBJ2-3; D: TRBD2; size: few; V: TRBV28; length: 19
CDR3: CASSRHSTDTQYF; DNA: TGCGCCAGCAGTCGGCATAGCACAGATACGCAGTATTTT; J: TRBJ2-3; D: .; size: .; V: TRBV10-2; length: 13
CDR3: CASSKVSGTQPYEQYF; DNA: TGTGCCAGCAGCAAAGTGAGCGGGACCCAGCCCTACGAGCAGTACTTC; J: TRBJ2-7; D: .; size: .; V: TRBV21-1; length: 16
CDR3: CASSLREGGVGTDTQYF; DNA: TGTGCCAGCAGCCTCCGCGAGGGGGGGGTAGGCACAGATACGCAGTATTTT; J: TRBJ2-3; D: .; size: few; V: TRBV12-3/TRBV12-4; length: 17
CDR3: CASSHMTSGYEQYF; DNA: TGCGCCAGCAGCCATATGACTAGCGGTTACGAGCAGTACTTC; J: TRBJ2-7; D: TRBD2; size: few; V: TRBV5-1; length: 14
CDR3: CASLDYLYNEQFF; DNA: TGTGCCAGCCTTGACTACCTCTACAATGAGCAGTTCTTC; J: TRBJ2-1; D: .; size: few; V: TRBV6-1; length: 13
CDR3: CSALGRTPSEQYF; DNA: TGCAGCGCCCTCGGTAGAACCCCAAGCGAGCAGTACTTC; J: TRBJ2-7; D: .; size: few; V: TRBV29-1; length: 13
CDR3: CASMGAPLSYEQYF; DNA: TGCGCCAGCATGGGGGCGCCCCTTTCCTACGAGCAGTACTTC; J: TRBJ2-7; D: .; size: few; V: TRBV5-1; length: 14
CDR3: CASSFLGQGEQYF; DNA: TGCGCCAGCAGCTTTCTGGGACAGGGCGAGCAGTACTTC; J: TRBJ2-7; D: TRBD1; size: few; V: TRBV5-1; length: 13
CDR3: CSVGTGTDTQYF; DNA: TGCAGCGTGGGGACAGGCACAGATACGCAGTATTTT; J: TRBJ2-3; D: TRBD1; size: few; V: TRBV29-1; length: 12
CDR3: CSARESSPPRSEAFF; DNA: TGCAGTGCTAGAGAGTCCTCTCCCCCCCGTAGTGAAGCTTTCTTT; J: TRBJ1-1; D: .; size: many; V: TRBV20-1; length: 15
CDR3: CASSGIGGRSPYEQYF; DNA: TGTGCCAGCAGTGGGATTGGGGGCCGCTCACCCTACGAGCAGTACTTC; J: TRBJ2-7; D: .; size: few; V: TRBV3-1; length: 16
CDR3: CASSQKAGAVETQYF; DNA: TGCGCCAGCAGCCAAAAAGCGGGAGCGGTGGAGACCCAGTACTTC; J: TRBJ2-5; D: TRBD2; size: .; V: TRBV4-3; length: 15
CDR3: CASSQQVSFYEQYF; DNA: TGTGCCAGCAGCCAACAGGTCTCTTTCTACGAGCAGTACTTC; J: TRBJ2-7; D: .; size: many; V: TRBV3-1; length: 14
CDR3: CASSQDSRGFNEQFF; DNA: TGCGCCAGCAGCCAAGATTCTAGGGGTTTCAATGAGCAGTTCTTC; J: TRBJ2-1; D: .; size: .; V: TRBV4-3; length: 15
CDR3: CASSPSRASYEQYF; DNA: TGTGCCAGCAGCCCTTCGCGGGCCTCGTACGAGCAGTACTTC; J: TRBJ2-7; D: .; size: few; V: TRBV7-3; length: 14
CDR3: CASSPDPRTPLSYEQYF; DNA: TGCGCCAGCAGCCCAGACCCTAGGACACCACTCTCCTACGAGCAGTACTTC; J: TRBJ2-7; D: .; size: .; V: TRBV5-1; length: 17
CDR3: CASSPGTYLTEAFF; DNA: TGCGCCAGCAGTCCCGGGACCTACCTGACTGAAGCTTTCTTT; J: TRBJ1-1; D: .; size: many; V: TRBV5-1; length: 14
CDR3: CASSDTGENEQFF; DNA: TGTGCCAGCAGTGACACAGGAGAAAATGAGCAGTTCTTC; J: TRBJ2-1; D: .; size: many; V: TRBV6-4; length: 13
CDR3: CASRTSNDEQYF; DNA: TGCGCCAGCCGGACTAGTAATGACGAGCAGTACTTC; J: TRBJ2-7; D: TRBD2; size: .; V: TRBV5-1; length: 12
CDR3: CASSQPGVGNEQFF; DNA: TGCGCCAGCAGCCAACCTGGGGTCGGCAATGAGCAGTTCTTC; J: TRBJ2-1; D: .; size: many; V: TRBV4-1; length: 14
CDR3: CSARTGPGYTF; DNA: TGCAGTGCCCGGACAGGGCCTGGCTACACCTTC; J: TRBJ1-2; D: TRBD1; size: few; V: TRBV20-1; length: 11
CDR3: CASSVRPQHF; DNA: TGTGCCAGCAGTGTGAGGCCCCAGCATTTT; J: TRBJ1-5; D: .; size: .; V: TRBV28; length: 10
CDR3: CSVEDQGQGNEQYF; DNA: TGCAGCGTTGAAGATCAGGGACAGGGCAACGAGCAGTACTTC; J: TRBJ2-7; D: TRBD1; size: many; V: TRBV29-1; length: 14
CDR3: CASNDSWDNQPQHF; DNA: TGTGCCAGCAACGACTCCTGGGACAATCAGCCCCAGCATTTT; J: TRBJ1-5; D: .; size: .; V: TRBV6-1; length: 14
CDR3: CSARIPKEAGAFDEQFF; DNA: TGCAGTGCTAGAATCCCGAAAGAAGCGGGAGCGTTCGATGAGCAGTTCTTC; J: TRBJ2-1; D: TRBD2; size: many; V: TRBV20-1; length: 17
CDR3: CASSRRQSSYNEQFF; DNA: TGTGCCAGCAGCCGGAGACAGAGCTCCTACAATGAGCAGTTCTTC; J: TRBJ2-1; D: .; size: many; V: TRBV5-6; length: 15
CDR3: CASSLRNLAGGSDTQYF; DNA: TGTGCCAGCAGTTTACGAAATCTAGCGGGCGGGTCAGATACGCAGTATTTT; J: TRBJ2-3; D: TRBD2; size: .; V: TRBV12-3/TRBV12-4; length: 17
CDR3: CASSVDSRTTEAFF; DNA: TGTGCCAGCAGCGTGGACTCCCGGACCACTGAAGCTTTCTTT; J: TRBJ1-1; D: .; size: .; V: TRBV5-6; length: 14
CDR3: CSVVGQAEGYEQYF; DNA: TGCAGCGTTGTAGGACAGGCAGAGGGCTACGAGCAGTACTTC; J: TRBJ2-7; D: TRBD1; size: .; V: TRBV29-1; length: 14
CDR3: CASSAGTGWDTGELFF; DNA: TGTGCCAGCAGTGCCGGGACAGGGTGGGACACCGGGGAGCTGTTTTTT; J: TRBJ2-2; D: TRBD1; size: many; V: TRBV27; length: 16
CDR3: CSVEQFSGGPGQMTQYF; DNA: TGCAGCGTTGAGCAATTCTCGGGAGGCCCGGGACAGATGACCCAGTACTTC; J: TRBJ2-5; D: .; size: few; V: TRBV29-1; length: 17
CDR3: CATSYARWGANEQFF; DNA: TGTGCCACCAGCTACGCCCGGTGGGGGGCAAATGAGCAGTTCTTC; J: TRBJ2-1; D: .; size: few; V: TRBV15; length: 15
CDR3: CASSENRISPDVEQFF; DNA: TGTGCCAGCAGCGAGAACAGAATCTCGCCGGACGTAGAGCAGTTCTTC; J: TRBJ2-1; D: .; size: few; V: TRBV9; length: 16
CDR3: CASGLGSGAPNNEQFF; DNA: TGTGCTAGTGGTTTGGGTAGCGGGGCCCCAAACAATGAGCAGTTCTTC; J: TRBJ2-1; D: TRBD2; size: .; V: TRBV12-5; length: 16
CDR3: CASSQEPGLAGETQYF; DNA: TGCGCCAGCAGCCAAGAACCAGGACTAGCGGGTGAGACCCAGTACTTC; J: TRBJ2-5; D: TRBD2; size: .; V: TRBV4-1; length: 16
CDR3: CASSGLAGDRNEQFF; DNA: TGTGCCAGCAGCGGACTAGCGGGAGATCGGAATGAGCAGTTCTTC; J: TRBJ2-1; D: TRBD2; size: .; V: TRBV12-3/TRBV12-4; length: 15
CDR3: CASSQEEGLDNEQFF; DNA: TGCGCCAGCAGCCAAGAGGAAGGTTTGGACAATGAGCAGTTCTTC; J: TRBJ2-1; D: .; size: many; V: TRBV4-1; length: 15
CDR3: CASSSPGLRNTEAFF; DNA: TGTGCCAGCAGCTCCCCGGGACTTAGGAACACTGAAGCTTTCTTT; J: TRBJ1-1; D: .; size: .; V: TRBV13; length: 15
CDR3: CASTATGDEQYF; DNA: TGTGCCAGCACCGCGACAGGGGACGAGCAGTACTTC; J: TRBJ2-7; D: TRBD1; size: few; V: TRBV6-5; length: 12
CDR3: CASSLETEIYGYTF; DNA: TGTGCCAGCAGTTTGGAGACAGAGATCTATGGCTACACCTTC; J: TRBJ1-2; D: .; size: .; V: TRBV6-2/TRBV6-3; length: 14
CDR3: CASSSTLAGYEQYF; DNA: TGTGCCAGCAGCTCCACCTTAGCGGGCTACGAGCAGTACTTC; J: TRBJ2-7; D: TRBD2; size: .; V: TRBV7-6; length: 14
CDR3: CASSPGTEDYSNQPQHF; DNA: TGTGCCAGCAGCCCCGGGACGGAGGACTATAGCAATCAGCCCCAGCATTTT; J: TRBJ1-5; D: .; size: many; V: TRBV2; length: 17
CDR3: CASSVLGSGSIQETQYF; DNA: TGTGCCAGCAGCGTCCTTGGGAGCGGGAGTATCCAAGAGACCCAGTACTTC; J: TRBJ2-5; D: TRBD2; size: few; V: TRBV9; length: 17